This record covers a single T cell receptor (beta chain). V lost 5 bases to trimming and J lost 3 bases; unmatched junction nucleotides: 2. Germline CDR1 reads LNHDA; CDR2 reads SQIVND (reference sequence). CDR3 length: 13 amino acids. The source of the sample is a study of blood T cell repertoires in COVID-19. TCRdb's table, derived via immunoSEQ multiplex PCR, lists solely in-frame clones and lacks some. The table lists 53,000 or so clones, 65% to 85% of them singletons. Sequencing used peripheral blood. This receptor was taken from a man aged 65 to 85 with active or convalescent COVID-19. The chain joins TRBV19 to TRBJ1-2; 8 bases map to TRBD1. CDR3 region: CASSPGGDYGYTF. The CDR3 nucleotides read TGTGCCAGTAGTCCAGGGGGCGACTATGGCTACACCTTC.